This TCR beta chain was identified in a study of PD-1 blockade in classical Hodgkin lymphoma. Study context: The nivolumab dose that patients received was 3 mg/kg, given intravenously every 2 weeks. The study's findings and limits: Exclusion covered patients beginning nivolumab under 1 year post-ASCT.

Worth noting for this clone: Antigen specificity is unknown. Other DNA sequences in this specimen translate into the identical CDR3.

Germline CDR1 reads SGHDT; CDR2 reads YYEEEE. The CDR3 extends over 16 amino acids. Germline trimming cut 0 bases from V and 2 bases from J; bases unmatched to any gene: 4. Relapse after autologous stem cell transplantation occurred in every patient, and brentuximab vedotin exposure varied. Generated by immunoSEQ multiplex PCR, the TCRdb table keeps only in-frame clones and is missing some. The sample yields some 13,000 clones, more than 85% seen once. The TCR sequence derives from a human donor with classical Hodgkin lymphoma. The sequencing used peripheral blood mononuclear cells (PBMCs), collected at baseline. The V call is TRBV5-6, the J call TRBJ1-2, with TRBD1 matching 10 bases. In nucleotides, the CDR3 is TGTGCCAGCAGCTTGGCCGGACAGGGGGAAAACTATGGCTACACCTTC. It encodes CASSLAGQGENYGYTF. Full variable domain (remainder filled in from reference TRBV5-6 and TRBJ1-2): DAGVTQSPTHLIKTRGQQVTLRCSPKSGHDTVSWYQQALGQGPQFIFQYYEEEERQRGNFPDRFSGHQFPNYSSELNVNALLLGDSALYLCASSLAGQGENYGYTFGSGTRLTVV.